These 11 T cell receptor beta chains originate from one sample sequenced in a study of technical replicates of blood from several donors. Measured with immunoSEQ multiplex PCR; TCRdb has only the in-frame clones, and not every one. The sample has 55,000 to 75,000 clones; about 87% are singletons. Material for sequencing was PBMCs. These receptors all come from a human donor in good health. Some clones in this sample may be carry-over from other donors' samples.

The chain uses TRBV7-2 and TRBJ2-1, with a possible D match to TRBD2 (6 bases). Trimming shortened V by 2 bases and J by 1 base, and 9 bases separated the two germline ends. The CDR3 is made up of 15 amino acids. Germline CDR1 and CDR2: SGHTA and FQGNSA. The CDR3 nucleotides read TGTGCCAGCAGCTTAAGCCGGGAGTCCTACAATGAGCAGTTCTTC. This codes for CASSLSRESYNEQFF.

The CDR3 nucleotides are TGTGCCAGTAGCCCGGGACTTAGCGTCCAGCCCCAGCATTTT. This codes for CASSPGLSVQPQHF. V gene TRBV19 combines with J gene TRBJ1-5, with TRBD1 as a possible D gene (5 bases). V was cut by 6 bases and J by 7 bases, with 16 bases left in between. CDR3 length: 14 amino acids. In germline, CDR1 is LNHDA, CDR2 SQIVND (reference sequence).

The chain uses TRBV7-2 and TRBJ2-3; D unclear. The CDR3 has 14 amino acids. Trimming cost V 3 bases and J 3 bases, with 10 bases left between them. Germline values: CDR1 SGHTA, CDR2 FQGNSA. CDR3 nucleotide sequence: TGTGCCAGCAGCTTCGGAGACTTGACAGATACGCAGTATTTT. This translates into CASSFGDLTDTQYF.

The chain combines TRBV5-1 with TRBJ1-4; 7 positions match TRBD1. V was pared by 4 bases and J by 4 bases, with 10 bases of the junction left unmatched. Germline lookup yields CDR1 SGHRS and CDR2 YFSETQ. CDR3 length: 16 residues. CDR3: CASSPNTGTVNEKLFF. The DNA for the CDR3 is TGCGCCAGCAGCCCAAATACCGGGACAGTTAATGAAAAACTGTTTTTT.

The chain is built from TRBV7-9 and TRBJ1-6; possible D gene TRBD1, 5 bases. Germline V gives CDR1 SEHNR, CDR2 FQNEAQ (reference sequence). The CDR3 has 14 residues. V was clipped by 4 bases and J by 3 bases, with 7 bases between them. Here the CDR3 reads CASSSTDYNSPLHF. CDR3 coding DNA: TGTGCCAGCAGCTCGACAGACTATAATTCACCCCTCCACTTT.

The chain employs TRBV5-6 and TRBJ2-1; no clear D. CDR1 SGHDT and CDR2 YYEEEE come from the germline V gene. The CDR3 contains 15 residues. Trimming pared 4 bases from V and 1 base from J, leaving 12 bases between. This CDR3 is CASSPQWPSYNEQFF. In DNA form, the CDR3 reads TGTGCCAGCAGCCCCCAATGGCCATCCTACAATGAGCAGTTCTTC. Variable domain in full (rest from reference TRBV5-6 and TRBJ2-1): DAGVTQSPTHLIKTRGQQVTLRCSPKSGHDTVSWYQQALGQGPQFIFQYYEEEERQRGNFPDRFSGHQFPNYSSELNVNALLLGDSALYLCASSPQWPSYNEQFFGPGTRLTVL.

V usage is TRBV7-8 and J usage is TRBJ1-6; D is possibly TRBD1 (6 bases). The ends were cut back, 4 bases at V and 10 bases at J, with 20 bases in the middle. Germline CDR1 reads SGHVS; CDR2 reads FQNEAQ. The CDR3 totals 16 residues. CDR3 in DNA: TGTGCCAGCAGCTCCCCAGACAGGCCCCTGGGATCACCCCTCCACTTT. It yields the protein CASSSPDRPLGSPLHF.

The V gene is TRBV4-2, the J gene TRBJ2-7, with D uncertain. This CDR3 is 15 amino acids long. Trimming removed 0 bases at V and 2 bases at J, with 11 bases between. Germline-derived CDR1 and CDR2 are LGHNA and YNFKEQ. DNA of the CDR3: TGTGCCAGCAGCCAAGAACGATTGAGAACCTACGAGCAGTACTTC. Translated: CASSQERLRTYEQYF.

J is TRBJ1-2 and V is TRBV6-5; D is unresolved. Germline CDR1 reads MNHEY; CDR2 reads SVGAGI. This CDR3 has 14 amino acids. V lost 0 bases and J 5 bases, leaving 10 bases between the germline ends. CDR3: CASSYSNQRYGYTF. CDR3 coding DNA: TGTGCCAGCAGTTACTCGAACCAGCGTTATGGCTACACCTTC.

J is TRBJ2-1 and V is TRBV5-1; 10 bases fit TRBD1. V was pared by 4 bases and J by 6 bases, with 4 bases of the junction left unmatched. CDR1 SGHRS and CDR2 YFSETQ come from the germline V gene. The CDR3 has 14 amino acids. CDR3 residues: CASSAGTGVNEQFF. The CDR3 DNA reads TGCGCCAGCAGCGCCGGGACAGGGGTCAATGAGCAGTTCTTC.

This clone was found a few times. The CDR3 coding sequence is TGCGCCAGCAGCTTCGTTCGGACAGGGGGGAACACCGGGGAGCTGTTTTTT. Encoded protein: CASSFVRTGGNTGELFF. This chain joins TRBV5-1 and TRBJ2-2, with 10 bases aligning to TRBD1. V trimming: 2 bases; J trimming: 1 base; junction bases outside the gene matches: 5. The length of the CDR3 is 17 residues. From germline, CDR1 is SGHRS and CDR2 YFSETQ.